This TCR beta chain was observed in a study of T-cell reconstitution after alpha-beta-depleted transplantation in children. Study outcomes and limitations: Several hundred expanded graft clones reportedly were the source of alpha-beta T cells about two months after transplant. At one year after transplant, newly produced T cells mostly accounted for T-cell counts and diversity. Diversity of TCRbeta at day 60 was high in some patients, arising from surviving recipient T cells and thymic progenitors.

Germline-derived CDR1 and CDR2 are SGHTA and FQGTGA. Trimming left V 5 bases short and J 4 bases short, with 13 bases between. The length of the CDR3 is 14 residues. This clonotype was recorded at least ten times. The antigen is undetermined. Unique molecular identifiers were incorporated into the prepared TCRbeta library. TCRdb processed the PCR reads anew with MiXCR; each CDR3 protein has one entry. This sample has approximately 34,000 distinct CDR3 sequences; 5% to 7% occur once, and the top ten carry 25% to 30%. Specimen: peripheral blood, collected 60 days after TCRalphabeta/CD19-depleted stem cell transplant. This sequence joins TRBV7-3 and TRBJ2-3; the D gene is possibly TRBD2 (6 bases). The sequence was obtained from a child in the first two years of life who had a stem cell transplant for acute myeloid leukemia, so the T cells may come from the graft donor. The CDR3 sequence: CASSLLGLADTQYF. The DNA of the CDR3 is TGTGCCAGCAGCCTCCTGGGACTCGCAGATACGCAGTATTTT.